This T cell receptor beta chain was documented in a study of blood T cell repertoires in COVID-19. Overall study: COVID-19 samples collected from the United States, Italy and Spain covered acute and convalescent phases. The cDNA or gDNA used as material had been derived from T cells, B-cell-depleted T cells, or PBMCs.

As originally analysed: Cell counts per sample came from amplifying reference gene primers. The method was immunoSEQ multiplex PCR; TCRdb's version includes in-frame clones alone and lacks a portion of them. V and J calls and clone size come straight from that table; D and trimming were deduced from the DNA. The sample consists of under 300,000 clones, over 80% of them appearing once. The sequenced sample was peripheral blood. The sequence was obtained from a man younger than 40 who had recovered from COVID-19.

CDR3 sequence: CASSPFGTGANEKLFF. Written as DNA, the CDR3 is TGTGCCAGCAGCCCATTTGGGACAGGGGCTAATGAAAAACTGTTTTTT. This chain uses TRBV9 with TRBJ1-4, with 10 bases fitting TRBD1. The germline CDR1 and CDR2 sequences are SGDLS and YYNGEE. V was pared by 4 bases and J by 3 bases, with 6 bases of the junction left unmatched. The CDR3 has 16 residues.